Below, 7 T cell receptor beta chains from the same sample are listed, as sequenced in a study of cytomegalovirus exposure and HLA in healthy donors. The PCR had 60 Vbeta and 13 Jbeta primers. Clones were read by immunoSEQ multiplex PCR, and TCRdb kept only the in-frame ones, dropping some. The sample lists about 180,000 clones, around 80% occurring once. Sequencing was performed on PBMCs. These receptors came from a young woman in good health and CMV-seropositive.

The V and J genes are TRBV6-1 and TRBJ2-7, with 8 bases lining up with TRBD2. The length of the CDR3 is 15 residues. Germline CDR1 reads MNHNS; CDR2 reads SASEGT. V was clipped by 7 bases and J by 2 bases; unmatched bases: 10. The DNA of the CDR3 is TGTGCCAGCACTCCTCGGGAGGGTAAGACCTACGAGCAGTACTTC. It yields the protein CASTPREGKTYEQYF.

The chain combines TRBV27 with TRBJ2-2; D might be TRBD2 (7 bases). Germline lookup yields CDR1 MNHEY and CDR2 SMNVEV (reference sequence). CDR3 length equals 18 residues. V was clipped by 5 bases and J by 3 bases, with 22 bases between them. The CDR3: CASSPTQGLAVYTGELFF. The CDR3 region has the DNA TGTGCCAGCAGTCCTACCCAGGGGCTAGCGGTTTACACCGGGGAGCTGTTTTTT.

This chain links TRBV27 with TRBJ1-2; D is ambiguous. The CDR3 has 14 residues. CDR1 is MNHEY, CDR2 SMNVEV, per germline (reference sequence). V was cut by 0 bases and J by 4 bases, with 9 bases left in between. The chain's CDR3 is CASSLSQRGYGYTF. DNA for the CDR3: TGTGCCAGCAGTTTATCACAGCGGGGCTATGGCTACACCTTC.

The chain couples TRBV9 to TRBJ2-1; no reliable D call. Germline V gene data show CDR1 as SGDLS and CDR2 as YYNGEE. V shed 3 bases and J shed 9 bases, with 19 bases lying between them. This CDR3 region has 15 residues. In nucleotides, the CDR3 is TGTGCCAGCAGCGCCTATGACTCTCCAGCCGTTGAGCAGTTCTTC. It yields the protein CASSAYDSPAVEQFF. Using reference TRBV9 and TRBJ2-1 for the parts outside the CDR3, the full variable domain is DSGVTQTPKHLITATGQRVTLRCSPRSGDLSVYWYQQSLDQGLQFLIQYYNGEERAKGNILERFSAQQFPDLHSELNLSSLELGDSALYFCASSAYDSPAVEQFFGPGTRLTVL.

J is TRBJ2-1 and V is TRBV7-2; D not resolved. The CDR3 is made up of 16 amino acids. With 4 bases removed from V and 4 bases from J, the gap between germline ends came to 17 bases. Per germline, CDR1 SGHTA and CDR2 FQGNSA. The CDR3 spells CASSSVTLGLYNEQFF. For the CDR3, the DNA is TGTGCCAGCAGCTCTGTGACGTTGGGCTTATACAATGAGCAGTTCTTC.

The table lists this clone with a few counts. The chain has TRBV7-9 and TRBJ2-2, with TRBD1 identical over 8 bases. The CDR3 sequence is 15 residues long. V gave up 5 bases and J gave up 5 bases; unmatched junction bases: 7. Germline CDR1 SEHNR, CDR2 FQNEAQ (reference sequence). CDR3 protein: CASSPPWTGTGELFF. In DNA form, the CDR3 reads TGTGCCAGCAGCCCCCCCTGGACAGGGACCGGGGAGCTGTTTTTT.

This clone was seen a handful of times. The chain recombines TRBV2 with TRBJ1-4; 7 nucleotides match TRBD1. The CDR3 consists of 14 residues. Germline V gives CDR1 SNHLY, CDR2 FYNNEI. V trimming: 7 bases; J trimming: 7 bases; junction bases outside the gene matches: 9. The CDR3 here is CASTVDRLGEKLFF. In DNA form, the CDR3 reads TGTGCCAGCACCGTGGACAGGCTTGGTGAAAAACTGTTTTTT. Together with reference TRBV2 and TRBJ1-4, the CDR3 gives the full variable domain: EPEVTQTPSHQVTQMGQEVILRCVPISNHLYFYWYRQILGQKVEFLVSFYNNEISEKSEIFDDQFSVERPDGSNFTLKIRSTKLEDSAMYFCASTVDRLGEKLFFGSGTQLSVL.